This is a list of T cell receptor beta chains from one sample in a study of T cell changes during pregnancy in multiple sclerosis. Data came from immunoSEQ multiplex PCR; TCRdb stores just in-frame clones and leaves some out. The table has 90,000 to 100,000 clones, about 93% seen once. The source was peripheral blood, collected in the first trimester of pregnancy. The source is a female donor with multiple sclerosis, enrolled in a pregnancy study. CDR3s include the opening cysteine and the closing phenylalanine or tryptophan. The D gene is left open where the match is weak. Only some rows state a clone size, as once, few, many or a class for expanded clones.

CASSEASRTEAFF	TGTGCCAGCAGTGAAGCCTCGAGGACTGAAGCTTTCTTT	-	TRBV6-1	TRBJ1-1	-
CASSQGQGSFSYEQYF	TGCGCCAGCAGCCAAGGACAGGGGTCTTTCTCCTACGAGCAGTACTTC	TRBD1	TRBV4-1	TRBJ2-7	once
CASSFRGAHYGYTF	TGTGCCAGCAGTTTTCGGGGGGCACATTATGGCTACACCTTC	-	TRBV27	TRBJ1-2	-
CATSRELKTGGQPQHF	TGTGCCACCAGCAGAGAACTAAAAACCGGGGGTCAGCCCCAGCATTTT	-	TRBV15	TRBJ1-5	-
CASSTHWTGDYGYTF	TGTGCCAGTAGTACCCACTGGACAGGGGACTATGGCTACACCTTC	TRBD1	TRBV19	TRBJ1-2	-
CASSLEPLKAYNSPLHF	TGCGCCAGCAGCTTGGAACCTCTAAAAGCATATAATTCACCCCTCCACTTT	-	TRBV5-1	TRBJ1-6	-
CASSELAGHSYEQYF	TGTGCCAGCAGCGAACTAGCGGGTCATTCCTACGAGCAGTACTTC	TRBD2	TRBV6-5	TRBJ2-7	-
CASSPRVSETPRVQPQHF	TGTGCCAGCTCACCACGGGTGTCAGAAACCCCGCGGGTTCAGCCCCAGCATTTT	-	TRBV18	TRBJ1-5	-
CASSQFGQNTEAFF	TGCGCCAGCAGCCAGTTCGGACAGAACACTGAAGCTTTCTTT	-	TRBV4-1	TRBJ1-1	-
CASSDLADTDTQYF	TGCGCCAGCAGTGATTTGGCGGACACAGATACGCAGTATTTT	-	TRBV10-2	TRBJ2-3	-
CASSPPWNRISGANVLTF	TGTGCCAGCTCACCACCTTGGAACAGAATCTCTGGGGCCAACGTCCTGACTTTC	-	TRBV18	TRBJ2-6	-
CASSRERQERFSGYTF	TGTGCCAGCAGCCGTGAGCGACAGGAACGCTTCAGCGGCTACACCTTC	-	TRBV14	TRBJ1-2	-
CASRWTGDYMNTEAFF	TGTGCCAGCCGATGGACAGGGGATTATATGAACACTGAAGCTTTCTTT	TRBD1	TRBV27	TRBJ1-1	-
CATSRDPSDRAHTDTQYF	TGTGCCACCAGCAGAGATCCCTCCGACAGGGCCCACACAGATACGCAGTATTTT	TRBD1	TRBV15	TRBJ2-3	-
CSVEGGTAYGYTF	TGCAGCGTTGAAGGTGGGACAGCCTATGGCTACACCTTC	TRBD1	TRBV29-1	TRBJ1-2	few
CASRVTGGRGYTF	TGTGCCAGCAGAGTAACAGGGGGCAGAGGCTACACCTTC	TRBD1	TRBV2	TRBJ1-2	once
CASSSIWTSGAYEQYF	TGTGCCAGCAGCTCGATATGGACTAGCGGGGCCTACGAGCAGTACTTC	TRBD2	TRBV5-6	TRBJ2-7	-
CASSPTRGQGFGELFF	TGTGCCAGCTCACCAACCAGGGGACAGGGATTCGGGGAGCTGTTTTTT	TRBD1	TRBV18	TRBJ2-2	-
CASSLGDRATDTQYF	TGTGCCAGCAGCTTAGGGGACAGGGCGACAGATACGCAGTATTTT	TRBD1	TRBV7-3	TRBJ2-3	-
CSVEDPGTDTIYF	TGCAGCGTTGAAGACCCAGGTACGGACACCATATATTTT	-	TRBV29-1	TRBJ1-3	-
CASSLGQGEKLFF	TGTGCCAGCAGCTTGGGACAGGGTGAAAAACTGTTTTTT	TRBD1	TRBV11-3	TRBJ1-4	-
CASRPGQGIGGYTF	TGTGCCAGCAGGCCGGGACAGGGGATTGGCGGCTACACCTTC	TRBD1	TRBV6-4	TRBJ1-2	-
CASTGGLAGGLETQYF	TGTGCCAGTACGGGGGGACTAGCGGGGGGGCTGGAGACCCAGTACTTC	TRBD2	TRBV19	TRBJ2-5	-
CASSRTRDRASYEQYF	TGTGCCAGCAGTCGAACCCGGGACAGGGCCTCCTACGAGCAGTACTTC	TRBD1	TRBV27	TRBJ2-7	-
CASSFSGDTEAFF	TGTGCCAGCTCATTCTCAGGGGACACTGAAGCTTTCTTT	-	TRBV18	TRBJ1-1	-
CASSIDRVGGTQYF	TGTGCCAGCAGCATTGACAGGGTCGGAGGTACGCAGTATTTT	TRBD1	TRBV7-3	TRBJ2-3	-
CAISVAGGNTEAFF	TGTGCCATCAGTGTGGCGGGGGGGAACACTGAAGCTTTCTTT	-	TRBV10-3	TRBJ1-1	-
CASSYRGYTEAFF	TGTGCCAGCAGTTATCGAGGTTACACTGAAGCTTTCTTT	-	TRBV6-6	TRBJ1-1	-
CASSLGTGTGELFF	TGCGCCAGCAGCTTGGGGACAGGGACCGGGGAGCTGTTTTTT	TRBD1	TRBV5-1	TRBJ2-2	-
CAISESAGTHEQYF	TGTGCCATCAGTGAGTCGGCAGGCACCCACGAGCAGTACTTC	-	TRBV10-3	TRBJ2-7	-
CASSLGLGQVGNEQFF	TGTGCCAGCAGCTTGGGCCTCGGACAGGTCGGCAATGAGCAGTTCTTC	TRBD1	TRBV5-6	TRBJ2-1	-
CAWRDAGGREKLFF	TGTGCCTGGAGAGACGCAGGGGGCCGTGAAAAACTGTTTTTT	TRBD1	TRBV30	TRBJ1-4	-
CASSERDRAVYGYTF	TGTGCCAGCAGTGAGCGGGACAGGGCGGTCTATGGCTACACCTTC	TRBD1	TRBV2	TRBJ1-2	-
CATSREWRTVLNEKLFF	TGTGCCACCAGCAGAGAATGGCGGACAGTCCTTAATGAAAAACTGTTTTTT	-	TRBV15	TRBJ1-4	-
CASSLGGGLSTDTQYF	TGTGCTAGCAGCTTAGGGGGGGGACTGAGCACAGATACGCAGTATTTT	-	TRBV7-7	TRBJ2-3	-
CASSRGQGAELTGELFF	TGCGCCAGCAGCAGAGGACAGGGGGCTGAGCTCACCGGGGAGCTGTTTTTT	TRBD1	TRBV5-1	TRBJ2-2	-
CASRATGGNYGYTF	TGTGCCAGCAGGGCGACAGGGGGCAACTATGGCTACACCTTC	TRBD1	TRBV27	TRBJ1-2	-
CASSPEWDTEAFF	TGCGCCAGCAGTCCGGAGTGGGACACTGAAGCTTTCTTT	-	TRBV5-1	TRBJ1-1	-
CASSKTAGAVADTQYF	TGTGCCAGCAGCAAAACGGCGGGGGCGGTGGCAGATACGCAGTATTTT	-	TRBV11-2	TRBJ2-3	few
CASSFAGGGHEQYF	TGTGCCAGCAGCTTTGCAGGGGGTGGCCACGAGCAGTACTTC	TRBD1	TRBV7-9	TRBJ2-7	-
CASSVSGQYNEQFF	TGTGCCAGCAGTGTGTCGGGACAGTACAATGAGCAGTTCTTC	TRBD1	TRBV6-1	TRBJ2-1	-
CASSSSGQSSYNSPLHF	TGTGCCAGCAGTTCGTCCGGACAGAGCTCCTATAATTCACCCCTCCACTTT	-	TRBV27	TRBJ1-6	-
CASSGTGSLAKNIQYF	TGTGCCAGCAGTGGGACAGGATCACTAGCCAAAAACATTCAGTACTTC	TRBD1	TRBV6-1	TRBJ2-4	-
CATSRGQGIYEQYF	TGTGCCACCAGCAGAGGACAGGGGATCTACGAGCAGTACTTC	TRBD1	TRBV15	TRBJ2-7	once
CASSVAGLSNQPQHF	TGCGCCAGCAGCGTTGCAGGTTTGAGCAATCAGCCCCAGCATTTT	-	TRBV5-1	TRBJ1-5	-
CASSQEEEFPNVNTEAFF	TGTGCCAGCAGCCAAGAAGAAGAGTTCCCAAACGTGAACACTGAAGCTTTCTTT	-	TRBV4-2	TRBJ1-1	once
CASSYRLGGTDTQYF	TGTGCCAGCAGTTACAGGCTCGGGGGCACAGATACGCAGTATTTT	-	TRBV6-5	TRBJ2-3	-
CASSIDRGGTAREAFF	TGTGCCAGTAGTATAGATCGCGGGGGGACAGCTCGTGAAGCTTTCTTT	TRBD1	TRBV19	TRBJ1-1	once
CASSDSTGRVKGYTF	TGTGCCAGCAGTGACTCGACAGGCAGGGTAAAGGGCTACACCTTC	-	TRBV6-4	TRBJ1-2	-
CASSQSVGYRGRNQPQHF	TGCGCCAGCAGTCAATCGGTCGGGTACAGGGGGCGCAATCAGCCCCAGCATTTT	TRBD1	TRBV23-1	TRBJ1-5	-
CASSSPGTNTGELFF	TGTGCCAGCAGTTCCCCCGGGACGAACACCGGGGAGCTGTTTTTT	-	TRBV27	TRBJ2-2	once
CASSDSTGTNTEAFF	TGTGCCAGCAGCGACTCGACAGGGACAAACACTGAAGCTTTCTTT	TRBD1	TRBV11-2	TRBJ1-1	once
CASTPGTGTYEQYF	TGTGCCAGCACCCCGGGGACAGGGACCTACGAGCAGTACTTC	TRBD1	TRBV7-9	TRBJ2-7	-
CASSRAYQGGSNQPQHF	TGTGCCAGCAGCCGCGCCTACCAAGGAGGGAGCAATCAGCCCCAGCATTTT	-	TRBV11-2	TRBJ1-5	-